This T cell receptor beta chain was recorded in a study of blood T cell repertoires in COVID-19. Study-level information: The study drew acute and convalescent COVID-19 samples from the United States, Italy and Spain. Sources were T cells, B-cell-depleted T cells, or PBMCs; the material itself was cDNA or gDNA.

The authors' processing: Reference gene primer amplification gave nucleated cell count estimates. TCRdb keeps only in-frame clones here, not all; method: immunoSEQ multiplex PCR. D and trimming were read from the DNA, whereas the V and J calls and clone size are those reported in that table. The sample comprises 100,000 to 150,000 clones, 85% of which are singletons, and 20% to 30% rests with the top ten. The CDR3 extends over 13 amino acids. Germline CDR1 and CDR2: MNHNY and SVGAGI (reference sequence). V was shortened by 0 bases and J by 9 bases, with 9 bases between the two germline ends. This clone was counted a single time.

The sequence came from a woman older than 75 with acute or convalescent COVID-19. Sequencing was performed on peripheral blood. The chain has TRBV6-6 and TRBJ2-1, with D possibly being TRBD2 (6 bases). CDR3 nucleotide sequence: TGTGCCAGCAGTTACTCCCGCGGGGCTGAGCAGTTCTTC. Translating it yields CASSYSRGAEQFF.